The clone carrying this T cell receptor (beta chain) has only one observation. Assay used: immunoSEQ multiplex PCR; TCRdb lists only in-frame clones, some missing. The repertoire includes hundreds of thousands of clones, roughly 80% of them detected once, and roughly 13% sits in the top ten. The CDR3 loop spans 13 amino acids. Germline loops: CDR1 MNHNS, CDR2 SASEGT. The V and J ends lost 2 bases and 6 bases respectively, with 10 bases between them. The data were obtained in a study of shared clonotypes between healthy human individuals. The specimen sequenced was PBMCs. The source is a middle-aged woman in good health. Some clones in this sample may be carry-over from other donors' samples. The chain joins TRBV6-1 to TRBJ1-2; D possibly corresponds to TRBD1 (5 bases). CDR3 DNA sequence: TGTGCCAGCAGTGAAACGGGGGGTCATGGCTACACCTTC. Translation: CASSETGGHGYTF.